Each of the 30 T cell receptor beta chains below was sequenced from the same sample in a study of blood T cell repertoires in COVID-19. Produced via immunoSEQ multiplex PCR; TCRdb's table is partial and in-frame only. The sample gives a few hundred thousand clones, around 87% of which show up once; approximately 7.8% is in the top ten. Specimen: peripheral blood. The receptors derive from a woman aged 45-60 years who had recovered from COVID-19.

The chain employs TRBV7-2 and TRBJ2-3; 8 bases agree with TRBD1. This CDR3 has 16 residues. Germline V gene data show CDR1 as SGHTA and CDR2 as FQGNSA. V shed 3 bases, J shed 3 bases, and the junction held 8 bases outside the gene matches. CDR3 nucleotide sequence: TGTGCCAGCAGCTTCACAGGGGGTCTATCAACAGATACGCAGTATTTT. Amino acids: CASSFTGGLSTDTQYF.

V gene TRBV6-2 or TRBV6-3 combines with J gene TRBJ1-2; D is undetermined. Germline lookup yields CDR1 MNHEY and CDR2 SVGEGT. The CDR3 covers 15 residues. Trimming shortened V by 4 bases and J by 0 bases, and 12 bases separated the two germline ends. The CDR3: CASSSDPEANYGYTF. CDR3 DNA sequence: TGTGCCAGCAGTTCTGATCCAGAAGCTAACTATGGCTACACCTTC.

This chain uses TRBV9 with TRBJ2-1; TRBD1 aligns across 8 bases. V was pared by 2 bases and J by 4 bases, with 5 bases of the junction left unmatched. Germline V gene lookup returns CDR1 SGDLS and CDR2 YYNGEE. The CDR3 is 15 residues long. CDR3 in amino acids: CASSVRQGTYNEQFF. The CDR3 DNA reads as TGTGCCAGCAGCGTTAGACAGGGGACTTACAATGAGCAGTTCTTC.

This chain joins TRBV7-2 and TRBJ1-5; TRBD1 matches at 9 bases. CDR1 is SGHTA and CDR2 is FQGNSA in the germline V gene. The CDR3 has 15 residues. Trimming took 1 base from V and 5 from J; bases not matched to a gene: 3. Here the CDR3 DNA reads TGTGCCAGCAGCTTAGACAGGGGGCAACATCAGCCCCAGCATTTT. This gives the protein CASSLDRGQHQPQHF.

This chain links TRBV7-9 with TRBJ2-7, with D possibly TRBD2 on 6 matching bases. Trimming removed 5 bases from V and 0 bases from J, with 11 bases in between. This CDR3 is built from 14 residues. The germline V gene has CDR1 SEHNR and CDR2 FQNEAQ (reference sequence). The chain's CDR3 is CASSRSGFSYEQYF. CDR3 sequence (DNA): TGTGCCAGCAGCAGAAGCGGGTTCTCCTACGAGCAGTACTTC.

The chain is built from TRBV6-2 or TRBV6-3 and TRBJ1-5; D gene uncertain. This CDR3 has 15 amino acids. The ends were cut back, 5 bases at V and 5 bases at J, with 16 bases in the middle. Germline V gives CDR1 MNHEY, CDR2 SVGEGT. The CDR3 coding sequence is TGTGCCAGCAGTCATGCCCCGAGGAGGGATCAGCCCCAGCATTTT. It specifies CASSHAPRRDQPQHF.

The chain links TRBV3-1 (or the pseudogene TRBV3-2) to TRBJ1-5, with TRBD1 identical over 9 bases. Germline values: CDR1 LGHDT, CDR2 YNNKEL (reference sequence). Unmatched junction bases numbered 4, after V lost 6 bases and J lost 4 bases. CDR3 length: 14 residues. CDR3 residues: CASSPGQGNQPQHF. In DNA form, the CDR3 reads TGTGCCAGCAGTCCGGGACAGGGTAATCAGCCCCAGCATTTT.

A note on this clone: A junction end diverges from the germline sequence, so it may reflect a read error. V is TRBV11-3 and J is TRBJ2-1, with TRBD2 identical over 8 bases. The CDR3 loop spans 17 amino acids. Germline values: CDR1 SGHNT, CDR2 YENEEA. In DNA form, the CDR3 reads TGTGCCAGCAGCGTAGAAAGCGGGAGTATCTACTACAATGAGCAGTTCTTC. Translated: CASSVESGSIYYNEQFF.

This clone was seen only once. The chain links TRBV30 to TRBJ2-1; D remains unclear. CDR3 size: 13 residues. V was clipped by 2 bases and J by 6 bases, with 11 bases between them. Looked up from germline, CDR1 is GTSNPN and CDR2 is SVGIG (reference sequence). DNA of the CDR3: TGTGCCTGGAGTTTGACTTATCCCAATGAGCAGTTCTTC. Its translation: CAWSLTYPNEQFF.

This clone appeared once. The chain uses TRBV2 and TRBJ1-1; unclear D gene. Germline V gene lookup returns CDR1 SNHLY and CDR2 FYNNEI. V was shortened by 8 bases and J by 4 bases, with 14 bases between the two germline ends. This CDR3 comprises 13 residues. The CDR3 loop is CASCRRVITEAFF. CDR3 in DNA: TGTGCCAGCTGTCGTCGGGTGATCACTGAAGCTTTCTTT. Variable domain in full (rest from reference TRBV2 and TRBJ1-1): EPEVTQTPSHQVTQMGQEVILRCVPISNHLYFYWYRQILGQKVEFLVSFYNNEISEKSEIFDDQFSVERPDGSNFTLKIRSTKLEDSAMYFCASCRRVITEAFFGQGTRLTVV.

The chain carries TRBV5-1 and TRBJ2-2, with D unresolved. Trimming took off 3 bases at V and 1 base at J, with 13 bases between the two ends. There are 16 residues in the CDR3. CDR1 SGHRS and CDR2 YFSETQ come from the germline V gene. DNA for the CDR3: TGCGCCAGCAGCTCAACATGGGCCTTGAACACCGGGGAGCTGTTTTTT. Translated, it gives CASSSTWALNTGELFF.

V and J are TRBV6-5 and TRBJ2-1; 10 bases line up with TRBD2. Germline CDR1 is MNHEY and CDR2 is SVGAGI. CDR3 length: 15 residues. Losses at the gene ends were 3 bases for V and 2 bases for J; bases not matched to a gene: 1. The DNA of the CDR3 is TGTGCCAGCAGTTATACTAGCGGGACCTACAATGAGCAGTTCTTC. Residues: CASSYTSGTYNEQFF.

This rearrangement joins TRBV6-6 to TRBJ2-3; TRBD2 agrees at 10 bases. The CDR3 runs 16 residues. Germline CDR1 and CDR2: MNHNY and SVGAGI (reference sequence). J was trimmed by 3 bases and V by 7 bases; bases with no gene match: 10. The CDR3 DNA follows: TGTGCCAGCATTACAGCTAGCGGGAGTGTTACAGATACGCAGTATTTT. This encodes CASITASGSVTDTQYF.

V and J are TRBV9 and TRBJ2-5, with TRBD2 identical over 8 bases. The V and J ends lost 0 bases and 5 bases, in that order; junction bases with no gene match: 9. The CDR3 consists of 16 residues. Germline CDR1 SGDLS, CDR2 YYNGEE. The CDR3, as DNA: TGTGCCAGCAGCGTAGGACCTAGCGGGTTCGCCGAGACCCAGTACTTC. It codes for CASSVGPSGFAETQYF.

This clone was counted a few times. V and J are TRBV27 and TRBJ2-1, with TRBD2 matching over 10 bases. CDR1 MNHEY and CDR2 SMNVEV come from the germline V gene (reference sequence). Losses at the gene ends were 1 base for V and 3 bases for J; bases not matched to a gene: 3. The CDR3 sequence is 16 residues long. The CDR3 loop is CASSLYRTSGYNEQFF. CDR3 DNA sequence: TGTGCCAGCAGTTTATATAGGACTAGCGGCTACAATGAGCAGTTCTTC.

The chain recombines TRBV18 with TRBJ2-7; a weak D match, TRBD1 (5 bases). Germline V CDR1 and CDR2: KGHSH, LQKENI. The V and J ends lost 2 bases and 6 bases respectively, with 14 bases between them. This CDR3 spans 14 amino acids. Here the CDR3 reads CASSPSRVQFEQYF. The CDR3 DNA reads TGTGCCAGCTCACCAAGCAGGGTACAATTCGAGCAGTACTTC. Full variable domain (rest looked up from reference TRBV18 and TRBJ2-7): NAGVMQNPRHLVRRRGQEARLRCSPMKGHSHVYWYRQLPEEGLKFMVYLQKENIIDESGMPKERFSAEFPKEGPSILRIQQVVRGDSAAYFCASSPSRVQFEQYFGPGTRLTVT.

The gene calls are TRBV6-1 and TRBJ1-2; D may be TRBD1 (6 bases). CDR1 MNHNS and CDR2 SASEGT come from the germline V gene. Deletions cut 1 base from V and 6 bases from J, with 9 bases between. This CDR3 has 13 residues. The CDR3 sequence is CASSEGTEDGYTF. CDR3 DNA: TGTGCCAGCAGTGAAGGGACAGAAGATGGCTACACCTTC.

The rearrangement joins TRBV4-3 to TRBJ2-1; D may be TRBD2 (7 bases). Germline lookup yields CDR1 LGHNA and CDR2 YSLEER. CDR3 length equals 15 residues. V was cut by 4 bases and J by 5 bases, with 15 bases left in between. This CDR3 is CASSLEGGVNNEQFF. CDR3 DNA: TGCGCCAGCAGCCTCGAGGGGGGGGTAAACAATGAGCAGTTCTTC.

This chain links TRBV5-1 with TRBJ1-1; 9 bases line up with TRBD1. CDR1 SGHRS and CDR2 YFSETQ come from the germline V gene. Losses at the gene ends were 3 bases for V and 1 base for J; bases not matched to a gene: 4. This CDR3 has 15 amino acids. The CDR3 spells CASSYGTGPNTEAFF. CDR3 DNA: TGCGCCAGCAGCTACGGGACAGGGCCGAACACTGAAGCTTTCTTT.

This chain uses TRBV6-5 with TRBJ1-6; D gene uncertain. Germline loops: CDR1 MNHEY, CDR2 SVGAGI. V lost 6 bases and J 4 bases, leaving 13 bases between the germline ends. CDR3 size: 15 residues. CDR3 residues: CASRRGTSYNSPLHF. Here the CDR3 DNA reads TGTGCCAGCAGACGGGGTACTTCTTATAATTCACCCCTCCACTTT.

The V and J genes are TRBV5-4 and TRBJ1-3; 7 nucleotides line up with TRBD1. Trimming took 2 bases from V and 0 from J; bases not matched to a gene: 8. The CDR3 is 17 residues long. Per the germline V gene, CDR1 is SGHNT and CDR2 is YYREEE (reference sequence). The CDR3, as DNA: TGTGCCAGCAGCTTCCGACAGGGCGCAATCTCTGGAAACACCATATATTTT. This sequence encodes CASSFRQGAISGNTIYF.

J is TRBJ1-1 and V is TRBV5-1, with 7 bases lining up with TRBD1. With 4 bases clipped from V and 0 bases from J, the junction kept 9 bases outside the gene matches. The CDR3 covers 16 residues. CDR1 SGHRS and CDR2 YFSETQ come from the germline V gene. CDR3 protein: CASSPEDRIMNTEAFF. The CDR3 bases are TGCGCCAGCAGCCCCGAGGACAGGATCATGAACACTGAAGCTTTCTTT. Using reference TRBV5-1 and TRBJ1-1 for the parts outside the CDR3, the full variable domain is KAGVTQTPRYLIKTRGQQVTLSCSPISGHRSVSWYQQTPGQGLQFLFEYFSETQRNKGNFPGRFSGRQFSNSRSEMNVSTLELGDSALYLCASSPEDRIMNTEAFFGQGTRLTVV.

V and J are TRBV2 and TRBJ2-4; 10 bases line up with TRBD1. The length of the CDR3 is 14 residues. CDR1 is SNHLY, CDR2 FYNNEI, per germline. Trimming cost V 6 bases and J 8 bases; bases outside gene matches: 7. CDR3 DNA sequence: TGTGCCAGCAGACGACAGGGGGCAGAGTACATTCAGTACTTC. Encoded protein: CASRRQGAEYIQYF.

This clone occurred once. This chain links TRBV18 with TRBJ2-5; tentative D call: TRBD2 (6 bases). The germline gives CDR1 KGHSH, CDR2 LQKENI. This CDR3 has 15 residues. V was clipped by 3 bases and J by 2 bases, with 13 bases between them. This CDR3 reads CASSPLLSGQETQYF. In DNA, the CDR3 is TGTGCCAGCTCACCGCTACTTAGCGGACAAGAGACCCAGTACTTC.

The J gene is TRBJ1-6, the V gene TRBV11-2, with D possibly matching TRBD1 (5 bases). The germline V gene has CDR1 SGHAT and CDR2 FQNNGV. The CDR3 is 16 amino acids. V was pared by 0 bases and J by 7 bases, with 13 bases between. The DNA for the CDR3 is TGTGCCAGCAGCTTAGAGGACACCTACTTCAATTCACCCCTCCACTTT. Its protein is CASSLEDTYFNSPLHF. Combining the CDR3 with reference TRBV11-2 and TRBJ1-6 gives the whole variable domain EAGVAQSPRYKIIEKRQSVAFWCNPISGHATLYWYQQILGQGPKLLIQFQNNGVVDDSQLPKDRFSAERLKGVDSTLKIQPAKLEDSAVYLCASSLEDTYFNSPLHFGNGTRLTVT.

The chain couples TRBV2 to TRBJ1-2, with TRBD1 matching 9 bases. Trimming removed 8 bases from V and 8 bases from J; junction bases left unmatched: 3. This CDR3 comprises 11 residues. Germline CDR1 is SNHLY and CDR2 is FYNNEI. CDR3 loop: CASGTGIGYTF. The CDR3 nucleotides are TGTGCCAGCGGGACAGGGATCGGCTACACCTTC. Using reference TRBV2 and TRBJ1-2 for the parts outside the CDR3, the full variable domain is EPEVTQTPSHQVTQMGQEVILRCVPISNHLYFYWYRQILGQKVEFLVSFYNNEISEKSEIFDDQFSVERPDGSNFTLKIRSTKLEDSAMYFCASGTGIGYTFGSGTRLTVV.

This clone was observed once. The V gene is TRBV19, the J gene TRBJ2-7; 7 nucleotides line up with TRBD2. The CDR3 runs to 14 residues. Germline CDR1 and CDR2: LNHDA and SQIVND (reference sequence). Unmatched junction bases numbered 8, after V lost 6 bases and J lost 3 bases. CDR3 nucleotides: TGTGCCAGTAGCACCGACGGGGAGGGCTACGAGCAGTACTTC. It is translated as CASSTDGEGYEQYF.

V and J are TRBV7-3 and TRBJ2-1; 7 nucleotides line up with TRBD1. The CDR3 has 14 residues. Germline V gene data show CDR1 as SGHTA and CDR2 as FQGTGA. V lost 5 bases to trimming and J lost 8 bases; unmatched junction nucleotides: 9. The CDR3 reads CASSPTPQGDEQFF. CDR3 nucleotides: TGTGCCAGCAGCCCAACTCCCCAGGGGGATGAGCAGTTCTTC.

The rearrangement links TRBV6-1 to TRBJ2-3, with unresolved D. CDR3 length: 13 residues. Germline loops: CDR1 MNHNS, CDR2 SASEGT. V was cut by 2 bases and J by 4 bases, with 7 bases left in between. As DNA, the CDR3 is TGTGCCAGCAGTGAATATCGTGCAGATACGCAGTATTTT. As protein: CASSEYRADTQYF.

This clone was counted a few times. The chain uses TRBV5-1 and TRBJ2-3, with 7 nucleotides matching TRBD2. From germline, CDR1 is SGHRS and CDR2 YFSETQ. The V gene end was trimmed by 4 bases and the J gene end by 1 base; junction bases not matched to a gene: 9. This CDR3 is built from 16 residues. The CDR3 region is CASSPLSGGGTDTQYF. The DNA of the CDR3 is TGCGCCAGCAGCCCCCTATCGGGGGGTGGCACAGATACGCAGTATTTT.